This T cell receptor beta chain was profiled in a study of T cell repertoires in cytomegalovirus infection. Overall study: Through public TCR beta signatures, both CMV infection and matching HLA type were indicated. Overall study findings and caveats: Summed public TCR beta family frequency identified CMV carriers bearing the relevant HLA. HLA-C-restricted TCR beta clonotypes specific for CMV led the ex vivo response.

A note on this clonotype: The target antigen is unknown.

This CDR3 region has 15 residues. J was trimmed by 1 base and V by 5 bases; bases with no gene match: 7. Germline V gives CDR1 SGHVS, CDR2 FNYEAQ. TCRdb re-derived calls from the reads in MiXCR, one entry per CDR3 protein. The sample carries 270,000 or so distinct CDR3 sequences, over 15% recorded once. This TCR came from a human donor in good health (CMV status not recorded). Some clones in this sample may be carry-over from other donors' samples. Specimen: CD8+ T cells from PBMCs. This rearrangement joins TRBV7-6 to TRBJ2-5; TRBD2 aligns across 7 bases. CDR3 amino acids: CASSPLLAPQETQYF. The DNA of the CDR3 is TGTGCCAGCAGCCCCTTACTAGCGCCCCAAGAGACCCAGTACTTC.